This T cell receptor (beta chain) was obtained from a study of blood T cell repertoires in COVID-19. Whole-study context: T cells, B-cell-depleted T cells, or PBMCs provided the cDNA or gDNA that served as material.

The CDR3 spans 15 residues. In germline, CDR1 is MNHEY, CDR2 SMNVEV (reference sequence). Details on this clone: Germline and junction disagree at one end, which may indicate a read error.

Authors' methods: Cell counts per sample came from amplifying reference gene primers. Sequenced by immunoSEQ multiplex PCR; TCRdb stores in-frame clones only, minus some. For V, J and clone size, that table is used; D and trimming come from the DNA. Of approximately 350,000 clones in the sample, around 91% were seen once. This chain uses TRBV27 with TRBJ2-3; the match to TRBD1 covers 11 bases. This sequence originates from a woman younger than 30 who had recovered from COVID-19. The sequenced material came from peripheral blood. DNA of the CDR3: TGTGCCAGCAGTATATCCGGGACAGGGGGAGATACGCAGTATTTT. Residues: CASSISGTGGDTQYF.